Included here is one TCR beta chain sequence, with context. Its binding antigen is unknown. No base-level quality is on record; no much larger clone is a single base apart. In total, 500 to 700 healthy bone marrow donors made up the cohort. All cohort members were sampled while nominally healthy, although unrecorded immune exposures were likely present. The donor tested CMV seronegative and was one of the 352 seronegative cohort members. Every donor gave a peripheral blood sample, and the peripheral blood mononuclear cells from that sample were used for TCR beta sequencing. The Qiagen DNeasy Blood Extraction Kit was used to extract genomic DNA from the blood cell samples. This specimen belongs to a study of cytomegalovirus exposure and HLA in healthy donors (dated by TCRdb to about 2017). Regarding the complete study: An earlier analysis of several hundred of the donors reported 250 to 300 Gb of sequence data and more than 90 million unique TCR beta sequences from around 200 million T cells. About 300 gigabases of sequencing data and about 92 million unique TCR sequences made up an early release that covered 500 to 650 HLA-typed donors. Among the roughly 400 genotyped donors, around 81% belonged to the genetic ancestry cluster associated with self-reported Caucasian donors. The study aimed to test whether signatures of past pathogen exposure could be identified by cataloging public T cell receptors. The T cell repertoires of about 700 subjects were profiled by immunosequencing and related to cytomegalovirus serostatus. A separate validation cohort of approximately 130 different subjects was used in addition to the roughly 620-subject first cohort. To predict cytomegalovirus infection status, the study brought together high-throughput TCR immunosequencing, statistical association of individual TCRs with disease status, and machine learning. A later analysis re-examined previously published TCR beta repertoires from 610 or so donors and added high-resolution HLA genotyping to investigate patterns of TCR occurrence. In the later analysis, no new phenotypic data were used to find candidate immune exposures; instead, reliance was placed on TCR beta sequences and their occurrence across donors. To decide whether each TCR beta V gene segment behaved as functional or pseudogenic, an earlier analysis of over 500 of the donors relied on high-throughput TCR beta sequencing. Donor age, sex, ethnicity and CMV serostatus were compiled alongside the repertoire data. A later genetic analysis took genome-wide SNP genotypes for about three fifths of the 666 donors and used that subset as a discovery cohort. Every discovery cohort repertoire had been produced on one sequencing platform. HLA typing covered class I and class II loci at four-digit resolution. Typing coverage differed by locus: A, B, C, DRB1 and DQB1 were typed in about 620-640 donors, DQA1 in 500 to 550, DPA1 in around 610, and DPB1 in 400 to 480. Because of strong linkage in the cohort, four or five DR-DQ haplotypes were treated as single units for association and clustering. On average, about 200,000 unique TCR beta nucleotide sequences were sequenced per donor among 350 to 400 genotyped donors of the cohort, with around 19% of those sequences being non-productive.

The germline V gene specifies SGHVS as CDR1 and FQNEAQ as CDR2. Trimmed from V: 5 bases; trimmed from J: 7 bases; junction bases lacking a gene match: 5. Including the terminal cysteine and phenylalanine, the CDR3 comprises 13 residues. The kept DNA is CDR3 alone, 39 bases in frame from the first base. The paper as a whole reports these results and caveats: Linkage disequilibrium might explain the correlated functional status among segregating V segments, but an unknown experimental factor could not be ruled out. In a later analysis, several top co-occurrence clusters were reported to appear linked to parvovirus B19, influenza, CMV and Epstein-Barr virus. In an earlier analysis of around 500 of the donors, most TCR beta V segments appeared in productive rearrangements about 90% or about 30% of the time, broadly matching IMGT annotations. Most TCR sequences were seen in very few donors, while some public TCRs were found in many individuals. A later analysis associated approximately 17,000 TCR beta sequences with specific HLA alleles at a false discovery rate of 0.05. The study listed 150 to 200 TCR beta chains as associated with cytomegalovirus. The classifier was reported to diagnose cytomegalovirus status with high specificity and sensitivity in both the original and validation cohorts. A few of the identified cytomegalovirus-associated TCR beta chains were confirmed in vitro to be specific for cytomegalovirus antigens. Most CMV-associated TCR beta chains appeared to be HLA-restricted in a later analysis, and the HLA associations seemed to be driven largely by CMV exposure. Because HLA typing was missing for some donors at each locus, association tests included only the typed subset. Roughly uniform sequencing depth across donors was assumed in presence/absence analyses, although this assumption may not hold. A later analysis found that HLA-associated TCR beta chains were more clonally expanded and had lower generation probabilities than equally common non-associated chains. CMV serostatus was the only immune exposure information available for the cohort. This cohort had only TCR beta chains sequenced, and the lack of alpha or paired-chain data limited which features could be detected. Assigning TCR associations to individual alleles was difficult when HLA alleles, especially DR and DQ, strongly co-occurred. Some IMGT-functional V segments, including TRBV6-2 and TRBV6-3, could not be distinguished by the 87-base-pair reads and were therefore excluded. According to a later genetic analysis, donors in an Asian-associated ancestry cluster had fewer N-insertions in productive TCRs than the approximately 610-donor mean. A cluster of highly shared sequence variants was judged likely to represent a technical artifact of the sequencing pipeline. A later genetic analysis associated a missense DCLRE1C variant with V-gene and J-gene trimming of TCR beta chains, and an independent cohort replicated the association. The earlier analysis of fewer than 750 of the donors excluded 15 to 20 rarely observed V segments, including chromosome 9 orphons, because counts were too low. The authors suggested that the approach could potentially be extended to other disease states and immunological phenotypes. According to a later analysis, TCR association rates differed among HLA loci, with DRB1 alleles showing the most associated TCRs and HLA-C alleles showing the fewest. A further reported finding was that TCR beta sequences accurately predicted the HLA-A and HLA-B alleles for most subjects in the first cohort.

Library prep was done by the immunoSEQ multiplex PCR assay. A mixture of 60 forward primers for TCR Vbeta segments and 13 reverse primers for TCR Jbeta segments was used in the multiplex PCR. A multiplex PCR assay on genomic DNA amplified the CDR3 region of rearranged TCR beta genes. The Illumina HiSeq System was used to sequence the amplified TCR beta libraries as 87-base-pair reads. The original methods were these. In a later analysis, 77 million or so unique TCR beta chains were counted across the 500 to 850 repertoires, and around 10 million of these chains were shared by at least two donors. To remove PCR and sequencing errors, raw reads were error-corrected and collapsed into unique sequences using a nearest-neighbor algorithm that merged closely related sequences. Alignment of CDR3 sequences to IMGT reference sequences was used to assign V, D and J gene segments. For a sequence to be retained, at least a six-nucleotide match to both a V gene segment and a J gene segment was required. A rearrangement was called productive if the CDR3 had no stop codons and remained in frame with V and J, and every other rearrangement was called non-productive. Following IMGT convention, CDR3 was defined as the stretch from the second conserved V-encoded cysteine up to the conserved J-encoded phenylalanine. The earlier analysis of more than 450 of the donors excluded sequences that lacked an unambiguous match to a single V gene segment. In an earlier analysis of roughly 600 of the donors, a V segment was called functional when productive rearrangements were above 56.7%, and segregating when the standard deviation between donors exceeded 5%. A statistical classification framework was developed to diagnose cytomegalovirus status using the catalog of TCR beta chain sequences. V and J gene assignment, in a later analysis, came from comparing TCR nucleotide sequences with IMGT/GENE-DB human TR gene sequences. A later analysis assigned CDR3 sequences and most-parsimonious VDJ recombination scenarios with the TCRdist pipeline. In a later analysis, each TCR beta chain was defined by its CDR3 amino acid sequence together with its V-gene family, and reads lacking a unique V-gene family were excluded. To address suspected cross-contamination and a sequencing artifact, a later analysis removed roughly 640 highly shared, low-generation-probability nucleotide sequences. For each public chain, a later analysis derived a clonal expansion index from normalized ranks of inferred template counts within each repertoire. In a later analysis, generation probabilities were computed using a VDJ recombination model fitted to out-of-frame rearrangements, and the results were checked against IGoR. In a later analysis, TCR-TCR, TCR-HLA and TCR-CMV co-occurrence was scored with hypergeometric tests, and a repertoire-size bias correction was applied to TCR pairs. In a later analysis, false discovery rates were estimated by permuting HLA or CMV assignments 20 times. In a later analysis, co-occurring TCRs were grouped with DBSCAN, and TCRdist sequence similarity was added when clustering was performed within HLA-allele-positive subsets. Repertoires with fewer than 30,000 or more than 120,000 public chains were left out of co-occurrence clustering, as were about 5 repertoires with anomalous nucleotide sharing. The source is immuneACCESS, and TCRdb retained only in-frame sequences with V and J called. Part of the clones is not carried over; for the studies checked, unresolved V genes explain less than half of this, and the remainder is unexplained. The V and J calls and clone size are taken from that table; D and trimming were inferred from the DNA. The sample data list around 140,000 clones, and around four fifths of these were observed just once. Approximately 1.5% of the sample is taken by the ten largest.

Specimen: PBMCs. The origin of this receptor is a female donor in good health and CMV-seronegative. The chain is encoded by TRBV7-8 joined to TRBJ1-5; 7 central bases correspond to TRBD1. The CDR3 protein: CASSGQGEQPQHF. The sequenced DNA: TGTGCCAGCAGCGGGCAGGGGGAACAGCCCCAGCATTTT.